This TCR beta chain was profiled in a study of molecular identifiers for immune sequencing clone quantification (dated by TCRdb to between 2018 and 2020). Background on the whole study: For a replicate experiment, RNA from approximately 20,000 or 98,000 naive CD8 T cells was divided into five aliquots, and four of the five aliquots were sequenced. The study was a methods study using CD8 T cells to benchmark molecular-identifier clustering-based TCR repertoire sequencing (MIDCIRS) and TCR RNA copy counting.

Comments on this clonotype: The clone's antigen remains unknown. Base qualities are missing; no much larger clone stands one base away.

Libraries of naive CD8 T cells were generated from approximately 20,000 to 1,000,000 sorted cells, with 10%, 30% or 50% of the purified RNA used. Naive CD8 T cells were FACS-sorted as CD8+CD4-CCR7+CD45RA+ on a BD FACSAria II into RLT Plus buffer. To test detection sensitivity, Jurkat RNA equal to approximately ten TCR copies was added to samples of about 20,000-1,000,000 naive CD8 T cells. CD8 T cells were enriched using RosetteSep CD8+ T Cell Enrichment Cocktail and Ficoll-Paque, and the enriched cells then underwent ACK red cell lysis. The method behind the library was PCR. The sequencer listed for this sample is NextSeq 500. Bulk TCR libraries were generated as previously described, with the TCR primers listed in Table S5 used. Total RNA was purified with the Qiagen AllPrep DNA/RNA kit. Before analysis, reads from multiple sequencing runs of the same library were pooled. The original pipeline was this. Reads were retained only if their TCR constant sequence matched exactly, and those retained reads were trimmed to 150 nt and grouped according to their 12-nt molecular barcodes. Reads within each barcode group were sub-clustered using a 15% Levenshtein threshold, and quality-weighted consensus sequences were constructed for each RNA molecule. Non-functional sequences were filtered out, along with any lower-count sequence sitting one edit away from another sequence. On the basis of fitting two negative binomial distributions, barcode sub-clusters with fewer than 20% of the maximum read count were discarded. The raw public data were reprocessed by TCRdb itself: fastp quality trimming at Q25, MiXCR clonotype calling, in-frame beta chains only. Identical CDR3 protein sequences are pooled into one entry, listed with their most common genes and DNA. The V and J calls follow TCRdb's processing rather than the paper's. A total of more than 450,000 distinct CDR3 sequences appear in this sample, roughly 26% of them only once. Under 0.8% of the sample is held by the ten biggest clonotypes.

What the authors observed across the whole study: When barcode sub-clustering was left out, chimeric consensus sequences inflated TCR diversity, with chimeras reaching as high as 47%. Modeling gave around 3 recovered TCR RNA copies per cell versus 8 to 10 by digital PCR, implying about 30% capture efficiency. Clones above 20 RNA copies held over 98% of molecules in CMV-specific effector cells but under 1% in naive cells. Naive libraries contained spiked-in Jurkat TCR RNA (10 copies' worth), which is not part of the donor repertoire. Highly expanded clone sizes could be underestimated if identical TCR molecules share a barcode. A single cell's worth of spiked-in Jurkat TCR RNA was reported detectable even among 900,000 to 1,000,000 naive CD8 T cells.

From the cysteine up to the phenylalanine, the CDR3 has a length of 16 residues. The sequence is cut down to CDR3 DNA, 48 bases in frame from base 1. V is pared back by 5 bases and J by 5 bases, with 18 bases lying between the germline termini. CDR1 and CDR2 are drawn from the germline V gene (reference sequence): SEHNR, FQNEAQ. The V gene is TRBV7-9 and the J gene is TRBJ1-4; the D gene is perhaps TRBD1, from 6 matching bases. The receptor was derived from a human donor in good health. Some libraries in this study had Jurkat cell RNA spiked in. The specimen sequenced was naive CD8+ T cells from blood, with Jurkat cell RNA spiked in. Reading the label with the study, this specimen's cell subset or site is: FACS-sorted CD8+CD4-CCR7+CD45RA+ naive T cells. For the CDR3, the sequence is CASSPWTAGSNEKLFF. The nucleotides are TGTGCCAGCAGCCCGTGGACAGCGGGGTCGAATGAAAAACTGTTTTTT.